The 20 T cell receptor beta chains in this list originate from one sample, sequenced in a study of blood T cell repertoires in COVID-19. Sequencing was performed with immunoSEQ multiplex PCR; in TCRdb, only in-frame clones are kept and a portion is missing. The data hold a few hundred thousand clones, with approximately 80% observed a single time. The source material was peripheral blood. All receptors come from a human donor in a cohort sampled during active COVID-19.

The CDR3 nucleotides are TGCGCCAGCAGCCAAGTCCCCCGAGGAAAGTACGAGCAGTACTTC. Translated, it gives CASSQVPRGKYEQYF. The genes are TRBV4-1 and TRBJ2-7; D gene unclear. The CDR3 extends over 15 amino acids. Germline V gene data show CDR1 as MGHRA and CDR2 as YSYEKL. Trimming cost V 1 base and J 4 bases, with 14 bases left between them.

V is TRBV28 and J is TRBJ1-5; D call uncertain. Germline CDR1 reads MDHEN; CDR2 reads SYDVKM. This CDR3 has 15 amino acids. V was clipped by 1 base and J by 0 bases, with 7 bases between them. CDR3 DNA sequence: TGTGCCAGCAGTTTATATTCTTATAGCAATCAGCCCCAGCATTTT. Protein: CASSLYSYSNQPQHF.

The chain links TRBV20-1 to TRBJ2-7, with D perhaps matching TRBD2 (6 bases). The CDR3 loop spans 13 amino acids. The germline gives CDR1 DFQATT, CDR2 SNEGSKA (reference sequence). V was cut by 3 bases and J by 2 bases, with 11 bases left in between. The CDR3 DNA is TGCAGTGCTAGTAAGTCTAGCGCCTACGAGCAGTACTTC. It specifies CSASKSSAYEQYF.

The chain joins TRBV7-9 to TRBJ2-3, with 8 nucleotides matching TRBD1. The germline CDR1 and CDR2 sequences are SEHNR and FQNEAQ (reference sequence). With V trimmed by 2 bases and J by 3 bases, 4 bases remained unmatched. This CDR3 contains 15 residues. The DNA for the CDR3 is TGTGCCAGCAGCTTATCAGGGGGCAAGACAGATACGCAGTATTTT. It encodes CASSLSGGKTDTQYF. The whole variable domain, filled in from reference TRBV7-9 and TRBJ2-3, reads DTGVSQNPRHKITKRGQNVTFRCDPISEHNRLYWYRQTLGQGPEFLTYFQNEAQLEKSRLLSDRFSAERPKGSFSTLEIQRTEQGDSAMYLCASSLSGGKTDTQYFGPGTRLTVL.

V usage is TRBV3-1 (or the pseudogene TRBV3-2) and J usage is TRBJ1-1; 9 bases align to TRBD1. Per germline, CDR1 LGHDT and CDR2 YNNKEL (reference sequence). J lost 6 bases, V lost 5 bases, and 10 bases had no gene match. The CDR3 totals 15 residues. The CDR3 bases are TGTGCCAGCAGCTTTTATGGACAGGGGATCGCTGAAGCTTTCTTT. Translated: CASSFYGQGIAEAFF.

The V gene is TRBV5-4, the J gene TRBJ1-6; D ambiguous. Germline V lookup: CDR1 SGHNT, CDR2 YYREEE (reference sequence). The CDR3 contains 14 residues. V was pared by 10 bases and J by 10 bases, with 21 bases between. DNA of the CDR3: TGTGCCTTCCAGCCCTCACAGATTCACTCACCCCTCCACTTT. Translated: CAFQPSQIHSPLHF. Full variable domain (missing parts from reference TRBV5-4 and TRBJ1-6): ETGVTQSPTHLIKTRGQQVTLRCSSQSGHNTVSWYQQALGQGPQFIFQYYREEENGRGNFPPRFSGLQFPNYSSELNVNALELDDSALYLCAFQPSQIHSPLHFGNGTRLTVT.

The J gene is TRBJ1-1, the V gene TRBV5-1; 8 bases match TRBD1. The CDR3 runs 17 residues. J gave up 2 bases and V 0 bases, and 9 bases lay outside the gene matches. Germline CDR1 reads SGHRS; CDR2 reads YFSETQ. The CDR3 protein is CASSLAGTGVFNTEAFF. In DNA, the CDR3 is TGCGCCAGCAGCTTGGCAGGGACAGGCGTATTTAACACTGAAGCTTTCTTT.

This clone was seen at least ten times. The DNA of the CDR3 is TGTGCCAGTAATCCTGGACAGGGAGGTCGCAGAAACACCATATATTTT. Its translation is CASNPGQGGRRNTIYF. The chain links TRBV19 to TRBJ1-3; 8 bases line up with TRBD1. V shed 7 bases, J shed 5 bases, and the junction held 13 bases outside the gene matches. The CDR3 length is 16 residues. The V gene's germline CDR1 is LNHDA and CDR2 SQIVND (reference sequence).

The chain joins TRBV3-1 (or the pseudogene TRBV3-2) to TRBJ2-7; weak D call: TRBD2 (6 bases). CDR1 is LGHDT, CDR2 YNNKEL, per germline (reference sequence). Trimming took off 6 bases at V and 6 bases at J, with 15 bases between the two ends. This CDR3 region has 13 residues. The CDR3 loop is CASRSFWGGEQYF. CDR3 nucleotide sequence: TGTGCCAGCAGGTCCTTCTGGGGAGGCGAGCAGTACTTC.

This clone came up a few times. The chain uses TRBV3-1 (or the pseudogene TRBV3-2) and TRBJ2-7; D might be TRBD2 (6 bases). Germline assignment: CDR1 LGHDT and CDR2 YNNKEL (reference sequence). This CDR3 is 15 amino acids long. Deletions cut 0 bases from V and 6 bases from J, with 15 bases between. The CDR3 coding sequence is TGTGCCAGCAGCCAAGAATGGCTAGCGAGGGGCGAGCAGTACTTC. Residues: CASSQEWLARGEQYF.

The J gene is TRBJ2-5, the V gene TRBV5-1; the match to TRBD1 covers 9 bases. CDR1 and CDR2 from the germline V gene are SGHRS and YFSETQ. The CDR3 has 15 amino acids. Losses at the gene ends were 0 bases for V and 4 bases for J; bases not matched to a gene: 4. In nucleotides, the CDR3 is TGCGCCAGCAGCTTGGTTCCGACAGGGGGAGAGACCCAGTACTTC. Its protein product is CASSLVPTGGETQYF.

The chain joins TRBV5-1 to TRBJ2-5, with 9 positions matching TRBD1. Germline CDR1 and CDR2: SGHRS and YFSETQ. V lost 5 bases to trimming and J lost 4 bases; unmatched junction nucleotides: 12. The CDR3 contains 16 residues. CDR3 in amino acids: CASRPAYRGQRETQYF. CDR3 DNA sequence: TGCGCCAGCAGACCCGCCTACAGGGGGCAGAGAGAGACCCAGTACTTC.

The genes are TRBV20-1 and TRBJ2-3; D unclear. The V end lost 4 bases, the J end lost 0 bases, and 2 bases lay between the germline ends. Germline V gene sequence: CDR1 DFQATT, CDR2 SNEGSKA (reference sequence). The CDR3 covers 11 residues. CDR3 residues: CSATSTDTQYF. The CDR3 region has the DNA TGCAGTGCTACTAGCACAGATACGCAGTATTTT.

V and J are TRBV4-1 and TRBJ2-3; D may be TRBD2 (6 bases). CDR3 length equals 15 residues. CDR1 and CDR2 from the germline V gene are MGHRA and YSYEKL. The germline V and J ends were trimmed by 4 bases and 6 bases, with 17 bases remaining between them. The DNA for the CDR3 is TGCGCCAGCAGCCCAACTCACGGGGGTAGGGATACGCAGTATTTT. It specifies CASSPTHGGRDTQYF.

The chain recombines TRBV4-1 with TRBJ2-7, with 9 positions matching TRBD1. Germline trimming cut 4 bases from V and 7 bases from J; bases unmatched to any gene: 14. The CDR3 length is 16 residues. Per germline, CDR1 MGHRA and CDR2 YSYEKL. CDR3: CASSLGPGQGSWEQYF. As DNA, the CDR3 is TGCGCCAGCAGCCTCGGACCGGGACAGGGATCGTGGGAGCAGTACTTC.

The rearrangement joins TRBV5-4 to TRBJ2-2; 9 bases are shared with TRBD2. The ends lost 3 bases at V and 2 bases at J; junction bases unmatched: 2. CDR1 is SGHNT, CDR2 YYREEE, per germline (reference sequence). The CDR3 runs 15 residues. The CDR3 protein is CASSSSGKNTGELFF. CDR3 DNA sequence: TGTGCCAGCAGCTCTAGCGGGAAAAACACCGGGGAGCTGTTTTTT. Full variable domain (outside the CDR3, taken from reference TRBV5-4 and TRBJ2-2): ETGVTQSPTHLIKTRGQQVTLRCSSQSGHNTVSWYQQALGQGPQFIFQYYREEENGRGNFPPRFSGLQFPNYSSELNVNALELDDSALYLCASSSSGKNTGELFFGEGSRLTVL.

The chain links TRBV21-1 to TRBJ2-3; TRBD2, the table's D call, lacks a check against the DNA. TRBV21-1 is assigned pseudogene status. There are 15 residues in the CDR3. CDR3 DNA: TGTGCCAGCAGCAATAGCCGTCAGCGCCAGAATACGCAGTATTTT. Translating gives CASSNSRQRQNTQYF.

The chain couples TRBV14 to TRBJ2-2; 7 nucleotides line up with TRBD2. This CDR3 is built from 18 residues. CDR1 is SGHDN, CDR2 FVKESK, per germline. V shed 3 bases and J 0 bases; nucleotides not matched to a gene: 10. The CDR3 DNA follows: TGTGCCAGCAGCCACTCCCCCGGGAGGCCCGCGAACACCGGGGAGCTGTTTTTT. Translated: CASSHSPGRPANTGELFF.

CDR3 sequence reads: CATSKGQAYEQYF. In DNA, the CDR3 is TGTGCCACCAGCAAGGGACAGGCATACGAGCAGTACTTC. The chain recombines TRBV15 with TRBJ2-7, with 8 positions matching TRBD1. Germline V gives CDR1 LNHNV, CDR2 YYDKDF (reference sequence). The CDR3 runs to 13 residues. V shed 4 bases, J shed 4 bases, and the junction held 3 bases outside the gene matches. Variable domain in full (rest from reference TRBV15 and TRBJ2-7): DAMVIQNPRYQVTQFGKPVTLSCSQTLNHNVMYWYQQKSSQAPKLLFHYYDKDFNNEADTPDNFQSRRPNTSFCFLDIRSPGLGDTAMYLCATSKGQAYEQYFGPGTRLTVT.

V is TRBV5-6 and J is TRBJ1-1; D perhaps matches TRBD1 (5 bases). Germline assignment: CDR1 SGHDT and CDR2 YYEEEE. Trimming took 6 bases from V and 10 from J, leaving 19 bases between them. There are 13 residues in the CDR3. CDR3 amino acids: CASKARVGLGAFF. CDR3 coding DNA: TGTGCCAGCAAAGCCAGGGTCGGGCTTGGAGCTTTCTTT.